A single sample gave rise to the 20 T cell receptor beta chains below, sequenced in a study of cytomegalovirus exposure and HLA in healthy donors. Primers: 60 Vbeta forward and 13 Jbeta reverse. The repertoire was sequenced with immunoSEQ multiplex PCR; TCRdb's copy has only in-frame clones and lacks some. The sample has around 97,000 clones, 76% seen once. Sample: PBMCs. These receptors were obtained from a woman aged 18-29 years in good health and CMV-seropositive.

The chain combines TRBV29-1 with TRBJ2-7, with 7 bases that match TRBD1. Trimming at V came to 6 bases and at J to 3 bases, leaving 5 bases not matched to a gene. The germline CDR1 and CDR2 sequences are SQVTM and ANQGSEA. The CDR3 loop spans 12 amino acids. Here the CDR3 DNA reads TGCAGCGTGCGACAGGGTAGCTACGAGCAGTACTTC. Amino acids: CSVRQGSYEQYF.

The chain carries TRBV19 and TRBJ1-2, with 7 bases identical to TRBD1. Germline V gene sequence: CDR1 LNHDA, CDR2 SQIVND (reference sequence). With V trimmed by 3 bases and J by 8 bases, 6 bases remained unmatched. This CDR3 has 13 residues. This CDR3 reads CASSIQEQGGYTF. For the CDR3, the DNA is TGTGCCAGTAGTATCCAAGAACAGGGGGGCTACACCTTC.

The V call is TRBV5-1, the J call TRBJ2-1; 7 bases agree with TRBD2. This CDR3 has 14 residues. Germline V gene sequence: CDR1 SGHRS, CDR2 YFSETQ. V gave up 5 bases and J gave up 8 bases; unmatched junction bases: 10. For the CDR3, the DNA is TGCGCCAGCAGGGGAGGGCGTAGGGGCGATGAGCAGTTCTTC. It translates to CASRGGRRGDEQFF.

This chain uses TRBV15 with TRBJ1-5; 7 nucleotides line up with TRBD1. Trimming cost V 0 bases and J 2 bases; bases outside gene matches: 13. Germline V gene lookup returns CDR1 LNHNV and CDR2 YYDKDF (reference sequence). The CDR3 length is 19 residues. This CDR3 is CATSRDRQGRGSGNQPQHF. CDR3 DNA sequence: TGTGCCACCAGCAGAGATAGACAGGGCAGGGGAAGTGGCAATCAGCCCCAGCATTTT.

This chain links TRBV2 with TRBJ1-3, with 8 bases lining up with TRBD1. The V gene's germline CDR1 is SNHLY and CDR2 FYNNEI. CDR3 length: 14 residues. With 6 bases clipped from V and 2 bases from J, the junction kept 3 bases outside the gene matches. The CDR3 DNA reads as TGTGCCAGCAGCACGGGACAGGCTGGAAACACCATATATTTT. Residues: CASSTGQAGNTIYF.

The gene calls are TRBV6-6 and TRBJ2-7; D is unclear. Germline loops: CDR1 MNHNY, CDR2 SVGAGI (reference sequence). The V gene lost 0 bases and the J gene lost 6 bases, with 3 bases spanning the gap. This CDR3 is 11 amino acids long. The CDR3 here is CASSYSLEQYF. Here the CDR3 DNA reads TGTGCCAGCAGTTACTCTCTCGAGCAGTACTTC.

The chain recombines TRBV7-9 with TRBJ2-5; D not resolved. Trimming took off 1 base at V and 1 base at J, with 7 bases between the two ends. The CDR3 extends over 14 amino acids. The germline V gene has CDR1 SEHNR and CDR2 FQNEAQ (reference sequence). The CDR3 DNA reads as TGTGCCAGCAGCTTAGGGCAGGTCCAAGAGACCCAGTACTTC. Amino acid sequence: CASSLGQVQETQYF.

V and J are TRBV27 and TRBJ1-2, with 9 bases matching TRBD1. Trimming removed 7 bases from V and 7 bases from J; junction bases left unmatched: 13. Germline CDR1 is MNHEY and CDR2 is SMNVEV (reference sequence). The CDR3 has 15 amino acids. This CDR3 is CASTSRITGGFGYTF. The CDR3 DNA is TGTGCCAGCACATCGCGGATCACAGGGGGCTTTGGCTACACCTTC.

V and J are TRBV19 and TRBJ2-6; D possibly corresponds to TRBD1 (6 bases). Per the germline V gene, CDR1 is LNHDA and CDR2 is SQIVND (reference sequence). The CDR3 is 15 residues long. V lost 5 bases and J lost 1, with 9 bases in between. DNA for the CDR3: TGTGCCAGTAGTGTTACAGGGTCTGGGGCCAACGTCCTGACTTTC. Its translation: CASSVTGSGANVLTF. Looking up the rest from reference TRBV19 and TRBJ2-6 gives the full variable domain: DGGITQSPKYLFRKEGQNVTLSCEQNLNHDAMYWYRQDPGQGLRLIYYSQIVNDFQKGDIAEGYSVSREKKESFPLTVTSAQKNPTAFYLCASSVTGSGANVLTFGAGSRLTVL.

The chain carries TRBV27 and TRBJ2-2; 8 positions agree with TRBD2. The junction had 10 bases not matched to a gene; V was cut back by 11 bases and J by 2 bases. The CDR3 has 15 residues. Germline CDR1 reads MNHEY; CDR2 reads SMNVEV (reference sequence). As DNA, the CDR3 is TGTGCCGTCCGCTCCGGGGGGGACAACACCGGGGAGCTGTTTTTT. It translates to CAVRSGGDNTGELFF.

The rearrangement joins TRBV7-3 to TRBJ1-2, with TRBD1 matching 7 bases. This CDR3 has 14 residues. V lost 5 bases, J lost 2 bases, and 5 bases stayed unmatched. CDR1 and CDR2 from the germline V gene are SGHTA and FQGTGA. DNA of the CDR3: TGTGCCAGCAGCAGCTTGACAGGGAACTATGGCTACACCTTC. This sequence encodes CASSSLTGNYGYTF.

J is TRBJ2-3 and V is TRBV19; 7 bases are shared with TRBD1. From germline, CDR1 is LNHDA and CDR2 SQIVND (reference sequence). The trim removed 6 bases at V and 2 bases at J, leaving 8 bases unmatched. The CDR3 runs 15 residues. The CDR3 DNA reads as TGTGCCAGTAGGCCACCGGGACAGCTCACAGATACGCAGTATTTT. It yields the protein CASRPPGQLTDTQYF. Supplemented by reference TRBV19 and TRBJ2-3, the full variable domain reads DGGITQSPKYLFRKEGQNVTLSCEQNLNHDAMYWYRQDPGQGLRLIYYSQIVNDFQKGDIAEGYSVSREKKESFPLTVTSAQKNPTAFYLCASRPPGQLTDTQYFGPGTRLTVL.

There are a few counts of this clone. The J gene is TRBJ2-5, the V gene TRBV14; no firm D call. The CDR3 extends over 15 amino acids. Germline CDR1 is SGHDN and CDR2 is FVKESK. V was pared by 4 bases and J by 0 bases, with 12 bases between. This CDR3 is CASSLKQWYQETQYF. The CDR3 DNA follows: TGTGCCAGCAGCCTGAAACAGTGGTACCAAGAGACCCAGTACTTC. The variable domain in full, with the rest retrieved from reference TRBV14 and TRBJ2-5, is EAGVTQFPSHSVIEKGQTVTLRCDPISGHDNLYWYRRVMGKEIKFLLHFVKESKQDESGMPNNRFLAERTGGTYSTLKVQPAELEDSGVYFCASSLKQWYQETQYFGPGTRLLVL.

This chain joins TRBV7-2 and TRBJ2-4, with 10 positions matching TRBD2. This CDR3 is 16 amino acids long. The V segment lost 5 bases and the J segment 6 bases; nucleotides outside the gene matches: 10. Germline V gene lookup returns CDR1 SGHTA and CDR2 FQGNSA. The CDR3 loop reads CASSTTSGNGLNIQYF. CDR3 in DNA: TGTGCCAGCAGCACAACTAGCGGGAATGGATTAAACATTCAGTACTTC.

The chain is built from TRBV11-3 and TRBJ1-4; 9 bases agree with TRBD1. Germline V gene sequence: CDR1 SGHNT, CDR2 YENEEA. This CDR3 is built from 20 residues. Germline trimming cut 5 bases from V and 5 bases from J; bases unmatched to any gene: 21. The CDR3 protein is CASSDTGTGKYRAVNEKLFF. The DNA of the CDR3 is TGTGCCAGCAGCGACACCGGGACAGGGAAGTATCGTGCGGTCAATGAAAAACTGTTTTTT.

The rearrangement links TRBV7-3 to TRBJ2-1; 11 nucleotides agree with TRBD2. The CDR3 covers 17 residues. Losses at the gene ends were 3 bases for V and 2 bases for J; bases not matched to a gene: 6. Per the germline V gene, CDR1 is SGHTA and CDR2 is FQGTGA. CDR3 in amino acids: CASSFSVTSGTYNEQFF. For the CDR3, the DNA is TGTGCCAGCAGCTTTAGCGTGACTAGCGGGACCTACAATGAGCAGTTCTTC.

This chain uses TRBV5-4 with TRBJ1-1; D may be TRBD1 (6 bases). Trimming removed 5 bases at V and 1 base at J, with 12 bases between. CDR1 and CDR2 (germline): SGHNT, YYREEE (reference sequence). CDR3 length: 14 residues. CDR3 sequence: CASRLQGQNTEAFF. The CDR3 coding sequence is TGTGCCAGCAGACTACAGGGACAGAACACTGAAGCTTTCTTT.

Written as DNA, the CDR3 is TGTGCCAGCAGCTTAAGAGTGACAGGTAAAAACACTGAAGCTTTCTTT. It yields the protein CASSLRVTGKNTEAFF. V and J are TRBV7-8 and TRBJ1-1; D possibly corresponds to TRBD1 (6 bases). Trimming took off 2 bases at V and 2 bases at J, with 15 bases between the two ends. The CDR3 loop spans 16 amino acids. Germline V gives CDR1 SGHVS, CDR2 FQNEAQ.

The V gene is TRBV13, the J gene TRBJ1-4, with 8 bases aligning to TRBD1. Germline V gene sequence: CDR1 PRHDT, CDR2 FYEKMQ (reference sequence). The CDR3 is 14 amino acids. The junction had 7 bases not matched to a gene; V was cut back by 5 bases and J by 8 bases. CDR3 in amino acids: CASSDTGGTEKLFF. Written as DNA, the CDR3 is TGTGCCAGCAGCGATACAGGGGGTACGGAAAAACTGTTTTTT.

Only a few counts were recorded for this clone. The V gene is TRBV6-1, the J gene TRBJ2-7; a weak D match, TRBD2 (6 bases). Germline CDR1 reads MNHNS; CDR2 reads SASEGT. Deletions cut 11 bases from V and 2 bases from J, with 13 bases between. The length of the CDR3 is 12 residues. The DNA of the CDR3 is TGTGCCGCCGCGGGACGCCCCTACGAGCAGTACTTC. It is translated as CAAAGRPYEQYF.